This T cell receptor (beta chain) was identified during a study of T-cell reconstitution after alpha-beta-depleted transplantation in children. This clonotype was counted between two and nine times. With 2 bases removed from V and 0 bases from J, the gap between germline ends came to 9 bases. CDR1 is SGHVS, CDR2 FNYEAQ, per germline. The CDR3 is 15 amino acids. As it was prepared, the TCRbeta library received unique molecular identifiers. TCRdb used MiXCR to reprocess the PCR reads, holding one entry per CDR3 protein. The sample holds a few hundred thousand distinct CDR3 sequences, 15% to 20% seen once.

This clonotype was obtained from a human donor who donated a stem cell graft to a child with acute lymphoblastic leukemia. J is TRBJ2-3 and V is TRBV7-6; possible D gene TRBD2, 6 bases. The sample in question was PBMCs from the stem cell graft donor, obtained from the stem cell graft. The CDR3 bases are TGTGCCAGCAGCTTACAGGCGGGGAGCACAGATACGCAGTATTTT. It is translated as CASSLQAGSTDTQYF.